These 18 T cell receptor beta chains were sequenced from one sample in a study of T cell repertoires in cytomegalovirus infection. Antigens of these TCRs are unknown. A single record per CDR3 protein comes from TCRdb applying MiXCR to the reads. The sample lists around 750,000 distinct CDR3 sequences; roughly 33% were seen once. The specimen was cultured CD8+ T cells from PBMCs, collected from culture after CMV antigen stimulation. The origin of the receptors is a human donor in good health (CMV status not recorded). Some clones in this sample may be carry-over from other donors' samples.

The chain employs TRBV6-6 and TRBJ2-1; 11 bases are a match to TRBD1. Germline CDR1 reads MNHNY; CDR2 reads SVGAGI (reference sequence). J lost 6 bases, V lost 8 bases, and 9 bases had no gene match. CDR3 length: 15 residues. The CDR3: CASVDRGPEFNEQFF. The CDR3 nucleotides are TGTGCCAGCGTGGACAGGGGGCCGGAATTCAATGAGCAGTTCTTC.

The CDR3 sequence: CASSVATGVTEAFF. The CDR3 DNA sequence: TGTGCCAGCTCAGTGGCGACAGGGGTGACTGAAGCTTTCTTT. The chain joins TRBV18 to TRBJ1-1, with TRBD1 matching 8 bases. Germline V gene lookup returns CDR1 KGHSH and CDR2 LQKENI. V lost 5 bases to trimming and J lost 5 bases; unmatched junction nucleotides: 7. The CDR3 is 14 amino acids.

Of note for this clonotype: A read error may produce the germline difference seen at one junction end. V and J are TRBV4-2 and TRBJ2-3; D is perhaps TRBD2 (6 bases). CDR1 and CDR2 (germline): LGHNA, YNFKEQ. This CDR3 region has 17 residues. The CDR3 spells CVSSQGTRLASTDTQYF. DNA for the CDR3: TGTGTCAGCAGCCAAGGGACTCGACTGGCTTCCACAGATACGCAGTATTTT.

The CDR3 here is CASSLGLAAYQETQYF. The CDR3 DNA reads as TGTGCCAGCAGCTTAGGGTTAGCGGCGTACCAAGAGACCCAGTACTTC. V usage is TRBV7-9 and J usage is TRBJ2-5; D possibly corresponds to TRBD2 (6 bases). Trimming took 1 base from V and 0 from J, leaving 12 bases between them. Germline CDR1 is SEHNR and CDR2 is FQNEAQ (reference sequence). The CDR3 extends over 16 amino acids.

V is TRBV7-2 and J is TRBJ1-2; 8 nucleotides match TRBD1. The CDR3 consists of 18 residues. Germline CDR1 and CDR2: SGHTA and FQGNSA. V lost 2 bases and J lost 8; bases outside the gene matches: 19. The CDR3 nucleotides read TGTGCCAGCAGCTTACGGGCAGGGGGCGGTTTCGCCTATAACGGCTACACCTTC. Amino acids: CASSLRAGGGFAYNGYTF.

In its sample, this clonotype was seen a few times. The genes are TRBV7-2 and TRBJ2-7; no clear D gene. The CDR3 runs to 14 residues. From germline, CDR1 is SGHTA and CDR2 FQGNSA. V gave up 2 bases and J gave up 3 bases, with 11 bases separating them. CDR3 amino acids: CASSLNDLGYEQYF. In nucleotides, the CDR3 is TGTGCCAGCAGCTTAAACGACCTTGGCTACGAGCAGTACTTC.

This clonotype appeared a few times. The J gene is TRBJ2-1, the V gene TRBV5-8; TRBD1 matches 8 bases. Germline trimming cut 7 bases from V and 7 bases from J; bases unmatched to any gene: 7. CDR1 SGHTS and CDR2 YDEGEE come from the germline V gene. This CDR3 has 13 residues. CDR3 sequence: CASYRTGWNEQFF. In DNA, the CDR3 is TGTGCCAGCTATAGGACAGGGTGGAATGAGCAGTTCTTC. The full variable domain, in which reference TRBV5-8 and TRBJ2-1 provide the parts outside the CDR3, is EAGVTQSPTHLIKTRGQQATLRCSPISGHTSVYWYQQALGLGLQFLLWYDEGEERNRGNFPPRFSGRQFPNYSSELNVNALELEDSALYLCASYRTGWNEQFFGPGTRLTVL.

The rearrangement uses TRBV28 and TRBJ1-4; D is ambiguous. The CDR3 has 14 amino acids. V was cut by 6 bases and J by 8 bases, with 16 bases left in between. Germline V CDR1 and CDR2: MDHEN, SYDVKM. Written as DNA, the CDR3 is TGTGCCAGCAGGGTAAGGACCCCGAACGAAAAACTGTTTTTT. Protein sequence: CASRVRTPNEKLFF.

The V gene is TRBV27, the J gene TRBJ1-1; TRBD1 matches at 8 bases. Germline V gene lookup returns CDR1 MNHEY and CDR2 SMNVEV (reference sequence). J gave up 5 bases and V 7 bases, and 15 bases lay outside the gene matches. The CDR3 is 16 residues long. The CDR3 DNA is TGTGCCAGCAAAACGGTCGGGACAGGCCCCGGGACTGAAGCTTTCTTT. Protein sequence: CASKTVGTGPGTEAFF.

Comments on this clonotype: A much larger clonotype is one base distant, so this may be a read error. The chain couples TRBV6-8 to TRBJ2-7, with D uncertain. Trimming cost V 6 bases and J 0 bases, with 3 bases left between them. CDR3 length: 11 residues. Looked up from germline, CDR1 is MNHGY and CDR2 is SAAAGT. The CDR3 nucleotides are TGTGCCAGCAGAACCTCCTACGAGCAGTACTTC. Translating gives CASRTSYEQYF.

The chain couples TRBV29-1 to TRBJ2-5; a weak D match, TRBD2 (6 bases). Per germline, CDR1 SQVTM and CDR2 ANQGSEA. This CDR3 comprises 13 residues. The V end was cut by 5 bases, the J end by 0 bases, with 10 bases between. CDR3 in DNA: TGCAGCGTTATGCGGGGAAACCAAGAGACCCAGTACTTC. The encoded protein is CSVMRGNQETQYF.

This clonotype was recorded at least ten times. This chain joins TRBV12-3 or TRBV12-4 and TRBJ2-7; the match to TRBD1 covers 8 bases. CDR3 length equals 16 residues. Trimming cost V 3 bases and J 8 bases; bases outside gene matches: 15. CDR3 DNA: TGTGCCAGCAGTTTCACCGTGGACAGGGAAATCTCCCAGCAGTACTTC. This codes for CASSFTVDREISQQYF.

The rearrangement joins TRBV6-6 to TRBJ1-2; D unresolved. V lost 0 bases and J 4 bases, leaving 15 bases between the germline ends. The CDR3 is 16 amino acids. In germline, CDR1 is MNHNY, CDR2 SVGAGI (reference sequence). CDR3: CASSYSMADLSYGYTF. The CDR3 nucleotides read TGTGCCAGCAGTTACTCGATGGCAGACCTTTCCTATGGCTACACCTTC.

This clonotype was recorded a few times. The chain employs TRBV7-8 and TRBJ1-1; D is uncertain. CDR3 length: 13 residues. CDR1 and CDR2 from the germline V gene are SGHVS and FQNEAQ. Trimming left V 4 bases short and J 5 bases short, with 11 bases between. CDR3 DNA sequence: TGTGCCAGCAGCTCGACGCTCGATACTGAAGCTTTCTTT. Translated, it gives CASSSTLDTEAFF.

The CDR3 sequence is CASSRGVATQYF. The CDR3 DNA reads TGTGCCAGCAGTAGGGGGGTAGCGACCCAGTACTTC. This rearrangement joins TRBV6-1 to TRBJ2-5; either TRBD1 or TRBD2 may fit D (6 bases each). This CDR3 spans 12 amino acids. Trimming left V 5 bases short and J 7 bases short, with 11 bases between. From germline, CDR1 is MNHNS and CDR2 SASEGT.

This clonotype has just a few counts. The chain employs TRBV6-2 or TRBV6-3 and TRBJ2-7; D is unresolved. From germline, CDR1 is MNHEY and CDR2 SVGEGT. The CDR3 is made up of 12 amino acids. Trimming took 0 bases from V and 7 from J, leaving 7 bases between them. CDR3 loop: CASSYSPSEQYV. CDR3 bases: TGTGCCAGCAGTTACTCCCCGTCGGAGCAGTACGTC.

J is TRBJ2-2 and V is TRBV7-2, with a possible D match to TRBD2 (6 bases). CDR1 and CDR2 (germline): SGHTA, FQGNSA. The CDR3 has 15 residues. V lost 3 bases, J lost 0 bases, and 8 bases lay in between. The CDR3 sequence is CASSFGGANTGELFF. The CDR3 DNA reads TGTGCCAGCAGCTTTGGAGGGGCGAACACCGGGGAGCTGTTTTTT.

The gene calls are TRBV28 and TRBJ1-6; D ambiguous. The CDR3 is 14 residues long. Germline values: CDR1 MDHEN, CDR2 SYDVKM. Trimming shortened V by 1 base and J by 9 bases, and 10 bases separated the two germline ends. CDR3 sequence reads: CASSLLGRSSPLHF. The CDR3 region has the DNA TGTGCCAGCAGTTTATTGGGTCGTAGTTCACCCCTCCACTTT.